The TCR beta chain described here comes from a study of T-cell reconstitution after alpha-beta-depleted transplantation in children. Preparation of the TCRbeta library used unique molecular identifiers. MiXCR, run by TCRdb on the PCR reads, gives a single entry per CDR3 protein. The data contain about 200,000 distinct CDR3 sequences, 6.6% of them singletons. On this clonotype: Its cognate antigen is unknown.

The study's findings and limits: Several hundred expanded graft clones reportedly supplied alpha-beta T cells about two months after transplant. T-cell counts and diversity at one year following transplant were attributed mainly to newly produced T cells. In some patients, recipient T cells and intrathymic progenitors surviving conditioning explained high day-60 diversity.

The clonotype comes from a boy between 2 and 15 years old with acute lymphoblastic leukemia, due to receive a stem cell transplant. Here the sequenced sample was PBMCs, taken before TCRalphabeta/CD19-depleted stem cell transplant.

The CDR3 protein is CSASSGGWLSNQPQHF. The CDR3, as DNA: TGCAGTGCAAGTTCGGGGGGATGGTTGAGCAATCAGCCCCAGCATTTT. The chain has TRBV20-1 and TRBJ1-5, with D tentatively TRBD1 (5 bases). Germline V gene data show CDR1 as DFQATT and CDR2 as SNEGSKA (reference sequence). Trimming left V 6 bases short and J 1 base short, with 19 bases between. The CDR3 has 16 residues.